The entry below describes one T cell receptor (beta chain). These data come from a study of blood T cell repertoires in COVID-19. Study summary: PBMCs, B-cell-depleted T cells, or T cells were the source of the cDNA or gDNA that made up the material.

Original analysis: The assay estimated nucleated cells by amplifying reference gene primers. Only in-frame clones appear in the TCRdb table, and some are missing; sequencing was by immunoSEQ multiplex PCR. D and trimming were read from the DNA, whereas the V and J calls and clone size are those reported in that table. The repertoire holds about 180,000 clones, approximately 79% seen once, with around 8.1% in the top ten. The V gene's germline CDR1 is SGDLS and CDR2 YYNGEE. The CDR3 covers 18 residues. The V and J ends lost 0 bases and 2 bases respectively, with 21 bases between them. Followed over time, Seattle patients had been enrolled while infection was active.

The receptor was derived from a woman aged 55-70 years with COVID-19, enrolled during active disease. The J gene is TRBJ2-7, the V gene TRBV9, with a tentative D call TRBD1 (5 bases). Sequencing was done on a sample of peripheral blood. CDR3 residues: CASSVDNKTDNPPYEQYV. CDR3 sequence (DNA): TGTGCCAGCAGCGTAGACAACAAAACGGACAACCCACCCTACGAGCAGTACGTC.